The rows below give T cell receptor beta chains drawn from one sample of a study of naive and memory T cell subsets. TCRdb reprocessed the UMI-ligation and nested PCR reads via MiXCR and lists one record per CDR3 protein. This sample yields about 85,000 distinct CDR3 sequences, of which approximately 14% are seen a single time; approximately 0.94% belongs to the top ten. Sequenced sample: central memory CD4+ T cells from blood. These receptors came from a human donor in good health. Each CDR3 is given with its conserved first and last residue. D genes are given only for firm matches. Size is omitted from some rows. Given values are once, few, many or a class for expanded clones.

v_gene: TRBV27; abundance: NA; j_gene: TRBJ2-2; d_gene: NA; CDR3aa: CASGFNGRTGELFF; CDR3nt: TGTGCCAGCGGATTCAACGGGAGAACCGGGGAGCTGTTTTTT
v_gene: TRBV3-1; abundance: NA; j_gene: TRBJ2-1; d_gene: NA; CDR3aa: CASSQDGGYNEQFF; CDR3nt: TGTGCCAGCAGCCAAGATGGGGGTTACAATGAGCAGTTCTTC
v_gene: TRBV7-9; abundance: few; j_gene: TRBJ1-1; d_gene: NA; CDR3aa: CASSLDSRRVEAFF; CDR3nt: TGTGCCAGCAGCTTAGACAGCCGGCGGGTGGAAGCTTTCTTT
v_gene: TRBV29-1; abundance: few; j_gene: TRBJ2-3; d_gene: NA; CDR3aa: CSVVDILTDTQYF; CDR3nt: TGCAGCGTTGTGGACATACTCACAGATACGCAGTATTTT
v_gene: TRBV12-3/TRBV12-4; abundance: few; j_gene: TRBJ1-1; d_gene: NA; CDR3aa: CASSFVALSALMNTEAFF; CDR3nt: TGTGCCAGCAGTTTCGTCGCGCTTTCAGCCCTTATGAACACTGAAGCTTTCTTT
v_gene: TRBV5-4; abundance: few; j_gene: TRBJ2-7; d_gene: TRBD2; CDR3aa: CASSLTSGKTYEQYF; CDR3nt: TGTGCCAGCAGCTTGACTAGCGGGAAGACCTACGAGCAGTACTTC
v_gene: TRBV6-5; abundance: NA; j_gene: TRBJ2-5; d_gene: TRBD1; CDR3aa: CASSPATSGGETQYF; CDR3nt: TGTGCCAGCAGCCCGGCGACATCAGGGGGAGAGACCCAGTACTTC
v_gene: TRBV6-5; abundance: NA; j_gene: TRBJ2-2; d_gene: NA; CDR3aa: CASSSDRITGELFF; CDR3nt: TGTGCCAGCAGTTCGGACCGAATCACCGGGGAGCTGTTTTTT
v_gene: TRBV7-6; abundance: few; j_gene: TRBJ2-3; d_gene: TRBD2; CDR3aa: CASSPSMGGRETDTQYF; CDR3nt: TGTGCCAGCAGCCCAAGCATGGGCGGGAGGGAAACAGATACGCAGTATTTT
v_gene: TRBV5-5; abundance: NA; j_gene: TRBJ2-7; d_gene: NA; CDR3aa: CASSLETGPHYEQYF; CDR3nt: TGTGCCAGCAGCTTGGAGACCGGGCCCCACTACGAGCAGTACTTC
v_gene: TRBV6-2/TRBV6-3; abundance: many; j_gene: TRBJ2-5; d_gene: NA; CDR3aa: CASSRSGRRGGETQYF; CDR3nt: TGTGCCAGCAGCCGTTCTGGTCGGAGGGGAGGAGAGACCCAGTACTTC
v_gene: TRBV19; abundance: NA; j_gene: TRBJ1-1; d_gene: NA; CDR3aa: CASTQGRTEAFF; CDR3nt: TGTGCCAGTACCCAGGGGAGGACTGAAGCTTTCTTT
v_gene: TRBV6-1; abundance: few; j_gene: TRBJ2-4; d_gene: NA; CDR3aa: CASAGGKSIQYF; CDR3nt: TGTGCCAGCGCAGGGGGGAAAAGCATTCAGTACTTC
v_gene: TRBV29-1; abundance: few; j_gene: TRBJ1-6; d_gene: NA; CDR3aa: CSVGSGRGDSPLHF; CDR3nt: TGCAGCGTTGGGTCGGGCCGGGGGGATTCACCCCTCCACTTT
v_gene: TRBV15; abundance: NA; j_gene: TRBJ1-4; d_gene: TRBD1; CDR3aa: CATSRLPDRANEKLFF; CDR3nt: TGTGCCACCAGCAGACTACCGGACAGGGCTAATGAAAAACTGTTTTTT
v_gene: TRBV4-1; abundance: few; j_gene: TRBJ2-5; d_gene: TRBD1; CDR3aa: CASSYTGTAKETQYF; CDR3nt: TGCGCCAGCAGCTACACCGGGACAGCGAAAGAGACCCAGTACTTC
v_gene: TRBV12-3/TRBV12-4; abundance: few; j_gene: TRBJ2-2; d_gene: NA; CDR3aa: CASSIGVANGIGELFF; CDR3nt: TGTGCCAGCAGTATAGGGGTAGCAAACGGGATCGGGGAGCTGTTTTTT
v_gene: TRBV7-9; abundance: NA; j_gene: TRBJ1-4; d_gene: NA; CDR3aa: CASSLAASATNEKLFF; CDR3nt: TGTGCCAGCAGCTTAGCGGCGTCGGCAACTAATGAAAAACTGTTTTTT
v_gene: TRBV20-1; abundance: NA; j_gene: TRBJ2-3; d_gene: NA; CDR3aa: CSARSGTSTDTQYF; CDR3nt: TGCAGTGCTAGATCGGGGACCAGCACAGATACGCAGTATTTT
v_gene: TRBV6-2/TRBV6-3; abundance: many; j_gene: TRBJ1-2; d_gene: NA; CDR3aa: CASRSELTTTRGYTF; CDR3nt: TGTGCCAGCAGATCCGAACTGACCACCACTCGGGGCTACACCTTC
v_gene: TRBV10-2; abundance: many; j_gene: TRBJ2-2; d_gene: NA; CDR3aa: CASSEDTGELFF; CDR3nt: TGCGCCAGCAGTGAAGACACCGGGGAGCTGTTTTTT
v_gene: TRBV20-1; abundance: NA; j_gene: TRBJ2-3; d_gene: TRBD1; CDR3aa: CSAHSKDRADTQYF; CDR3nt: TGCAGTGCTCATTCCAAGGACAGGGCAGATACGCAGTATTTT
v_gene: TRBV10-1; abundance: few; j_gene: TRBJ2-5; d_gene: TRBD1; CDR3aa: CASSGQGEETQYF; CDR3nt: TGCGCCAGCAGTGGACAGGGGGAAGAGACCCAGTACTTC
v_gene: TRBV4-1; abundance: NA; j_gene: TRBJ1-4; d_gene: NA; CDR3aa: CASSQDPRVNEKLFF; CDR3nt: TGCGCCAGCAGCCAAGACCCCCGCGTCAATGAAAAACTGTTTTTT
v_gene: TRBV7-2; abundance: NA; j_gene: TRBJ1-6; d_gene: NA; CDR3aa: CASSLGGSRVRSPLHF; CDR3nt: TGTGCCAGCAGCTTAGGGGGGTCCAGGGTCCGATCACCCCTCCACTTT
v_gene: TRBV12-3/TRBV12-4; abundance: few; j_gene: TRBJ2-5; d_gene: TRBD1; CDR3aa: CASSTGTVMETQYF; CDR3nt: TGTGCCAGCAGTACCGGGACAGTGATGGAGACCCAGTACTTC
v_gene: TRBV25-1; abundance: NA; j_gene: TRBJ2-5; d_gene: TRBD2; CDR3aa: CASRSTREYGETQYF; CDR3nt: TGTGCCAGCAGATCCACGCGGGAGTATGGGGAGACCCAGTACTTC
v_gene: TRBV20-1; abundance: many; j_gene: TRBJ2-3; d_gene: NA; CDR3aa: CSARGPGMAQYF; CDR3nt: TGCAGTGCTAGAGGCCCTGGGATGGCGCAGTATTTT
v_gene: TRBV7-2; abundance: medium-sized; j_gene: TRBJ2-1; d_gene: TRBD2; CDR3aa: CASSLFSGSENEQFF; CDR3nt: TGTGCCAGCAGCTTATTTAGCGGGAGCGAGAATGAGCAGTTCTTC
v_gene: TRBV11-2; abundance: NA; j_gene: TRBJ2-1; d_gene: TRBD2; CDR3aa: CASSPLAGANNEQFF; CDR3nt: TGTGCCAGCAGCCCACTAGCGGGAGCCAACAATGAGCAGTTCTTC
v_gene: TRBV6-1; abundance: many; j_gene: TRBJ2-7; d_gene: TRBD1; CDR3aa: CASSKNSRDSYEQYF; CDR3nt: TGTGCCAGCAGTAAAAACTCCCGGGACAGTTACGAGCAGTACTTC
v_gene: TRBV29-1; abundance: few; j_gene: TRBJ1-3; d_gene: NA; CDR3aa: CSVEDTGTYSGNTIYF; CDR3nt: TGCAGCGTTGAAGATACAGGGACATACTCTGGAAACACCATATATTTT
v_gene: TRBV5-1; abundance: many; j_gene: TRBJ2-5; d_gene: NA; CDR3aa: CASSLALGQETQYF; CDR3nt: TGCGCCAGCAGCTTGGCCTTGGGCCAAGAGACCCAGTACTTC
v_gene: TRBV2; abundance: many; j_gene: TRBJ2-1; d_gene: TRBD2; CDR3aa: CASSEAPGTSGSSYNEQFF; CDR3nt: TGTGCCAGCAGTGAAGCCCCCGGGACTAGCGGGAGTTCCTACAATGAGCAGTTCTTC
v_gene: TRBV4-1; abundance: many; j_gene: TRBJ2-7; d_gene: NA; CDR3aa: CASSPGQPYEQYF; CDR3nt: TGCGCCAGCAGCCCCGGACAACCCTACGAGCAGTACTTC
v_gene: TRBV19; abundance: NA; j_gene: TRBJ2-7; d_gene: NA; CDR3aa: CASSYRITYEQYF; CDR3nt: TGTGCCAGTAGTTACAGGATTACCTACGAGCAGTACTTC
v_gene: TRBV2; abundance: NA; j_gene: TRBJ2-1; d_gene: NA; CDR3aa: CASSEVAIYSYNEQFF; CDR3nt: TGTGCCAGCAGTGAAGTGGCCATTTACTCCTACAATGAGCAGTTCTTC
v_gene: TRBV12-3/TRBV12-4; abundance: NA; j_gene: TRBJ2-5; d_gene: TRBD2; CDR3aa: CASSLLSSGRETQYF; CDR3nt: TGTGCCAGCAGTTTATTGTCTAGCGGGAGGGAGACCCAGTACTTC
v_gene: TRBV20-1; abundance: few; j_gene: TRBJ1-1; d_gene: NA; CDR3aa: CSARDNPVMNTEAFF; CDR3nt: TGCAGTGCTAGAGATAATCCGGTCATGAACACTGAAGCTTTCTTT